These 21 T cell receptor beta chains originate from one sample sequenced in a study of blood T cell repertoires in COVID-19. Clones were sequenced by immunoSEQ multiplex PCR, and TCRdb holds only the in-frame ones, with some missing. The sample lists 250,000 to 350,000 clones, roughly 90% occurring once. Sample: peripheral blood. The receptors were sampled from a woman in her thirties with COVID-19, enrolled during active disease.

V and J are TRBV27 and TRBJ2-3; 14 positions match TRBD2. Germline V gene sequence: CDR1 MNHEY, CDR2 SMNVEV (reference sequence). The CDR3 extends over 15 amino acids. Trimming removed 4 bases from V and 7 bases from J; junction bases left unmatched: 4. This chain's CDR3 is CASSSTSGGGNTQYF. CDR3 DNA: TGTGCCAGCAGTTCGACTAGCGGGGGGGGAAATACGCAGTATTTT.

The CDR3 DNA reads as TGTGCCAGTAGTATCGGGACAGGGAGGGATACGCAGTATTTT. Protein: CASSIGTGRDTQYF. The chain is built from TRBV19 and TRBJ2-3; 9 nucleotides line up with TRBD1. Per germline, CDR1 LNHDA and CDR2 SQIVND (reference sequence). The CDR3 is 14 amino acids. Germline trimming cut 3 bases from V and 6 bases from J; bases unmatched to any gene: 4.

This clone was counted a few times. This chain connects TRBV5-6 to TRBJ2-7; the match to TRBD2 covers 8 bases. CDR1 and CDR2 (germline): SGHDT, YYEEEE. The CDR3 consists of 15 residues. V lost 5 bases to trimming and J lost 0 bases; unmatched junction nucleotides: 7. The CDR3 DNA reads TGTGCCAGCAGTCCAACAGCGGGAGCCTCCTACGAGCAGTACTTC. Amino acids: CASSPTAGASYEQYF. The full variable domain, completed using reference TRBV5-6 and TRBJ2-7, is DAGVTQSPTHLIKTRGQQVTLRCSPKSGHDTVSWYQQALGQGPQFIFQYYEEEERQRGNFPDRFSGHQFPNYSSELNVNALLLGDSALYLCASSPTAGASYEQYFGPGTRLTVT.

V usage is TRBV28 and J usage is TRBJ2-1; D call uncertain. The CDR3 consists of 12 residues. The germline V gene encodes CDR1 MDHEN and CDR2 SYDVKM. The V end was cut by 4 bases, the J end by 4 bases, with 5 bases between. The DNA of the CDR3 is TGTGCCAGCAGTTCTCTATACAATGAGCAGTTCTTC. This codes for CASSSLYNEQFF.

The chain links TRBV19 to TRBJ1-1; D call uncertain. This CDR3 has 13 amino acids. The V gene's germline CDR1 is LNHDA and CDR2 SQIVND (reference sequence). V was shortened by 5 bases and J by 1 base, with 8 bases between the two germline ends. This CDR3 reads CASSLTANTEAFF. The DNA of the CDR3 is TGTGCCAGTAGTTTAACAGCGAACACTGAAGCTTTCTTT.

The V call is TRBV11-2, the J call TRBJ2-7, with TRBD2 matching 10 bases. The CDR3 runs to 15 residues. The germline CDR1 and CDR2 sequences are SGHAT and FQNNGV. V was pared by 4 bases and J by 3 bases, with 6 bases of the junction left unmatched. The CDR3 DNA sequence: TGTGCCAGCAGCTCAAGCGGGAGGGACGGCTACGAGCAGTACTTC. Residues: CASSSSGRDGYEQYF.

This chain's CDR3 is CASSQNRGGGNEKLFF. CDR3 nucleotide sequence: TGCGCCAGCAGTCAAAACAGGGGCGGAGGTAATGAAAAACTGTTTTTT. The chain combines TRBV5-1 with TRBJ1-4; 7 nucleotides match TRBD1. This CDR3 region has 16 residues. The germline V gene encodes CDR1 SGHRS and CDR2 YFSETQ. V was pared by 5 bases and J by 4 bases, with 11 bases of the junction left unmatched.

V is TRBV19 and J is TRBJ1-1; no clear D gene. V lost 5 bases and J 3 bases, leaving 13 bases between the germline ends. Germline lookup yields CDR1 LNHDA and CDR2 SQIVND (reference sequence). The CDR3 sequence is 14 residues long. CDR3 sequence reads: CASSPLRDDTEAFF. The CDR3 DNA is TGTGCCAGTAGTCCGCTGAGGGATGACACTGAAGCTTTCTTT.

V is TRBV15 and J is TRBJ2-1, with D possibly being TRBD2 (5 bases). Germline CDR1 reads LNHNV; CDR2 reads YYDKDF (reference sequence). The CDR3 is 13 residues long. Trimming removed 5 bases from V and 8 bases from J, with 13 bases in between. The CDR3 protein is CATSAILADEQFF. The CDR3 DNA reads as TGTGCCACCAGCGCGATTCTAGCAGATGAGCAGTTCTTC.

The chain has TRBV24-1 and TRBJ2-4, with TRBD1 matching 7 bases. In germline, CDR1 is KGHDR, CDR2 SFDVKD. CDR3 length: 15 residues. Unmatched junction bases numbered 9, after V lost 3 bases and J lost 8 bases. In DNA, the CDR3 is TGTGCCACCAGTGATCCCCGGTCAGGGGGAGACATTCAGTACTTC. It specifies CATSDPRSGGDIQYF.

The chain employs TRBV5-1 and TRBJ2-3; 13 bases agree with TRBD2. CDR1 is SGHRS and CDR2 is YFSETQ in the germline V gene. This CDR3 has 16 amino acids. The junction had 7 bases not matched to a gene; V was cut back by 4 bases and J by 5 bases. CDR3 residues: CASSPRLAGGGDTQYF. Here the CDR3 DNA reads TGCGCCAGCAGCCCGAGACTAGCGGGAGGAGGAGATACGCAGTATTTT. Looking up the rest from reference TRBV5-1 and TRBJ2-3 gives the full variable domain: KAGVTQTPRYLIKTRGQQVTLSCSPISGHRSVSWYQQTPGQGLQFLFEYFSETQRNKGNFPGRFSGRQFSNSRSEMNVSTLELGDSALYLCASSPRLAGGGDTQYFGPGTRLTVL.

Comment on this clone: Other DNA sequences in this specimen translate into the identical CDR3. The chain couples TRBV10-3 to TRBJ2-7; TRBD2 agrees at 9 bases. From germline, CDR1 is ENHRY and CDR2 SYGVKD. CDR3 length equals 15 residues. The J segment lost 0 bases and the V segment lost 2 bases, leaving 2 bases of the junction unmatched. CDR3: CAISEAGGPSYEQYF. The CDR3 DNA reads TGTGCCATCAGTGAGGCGGGAGGGCCCTCCTACGAGCAGTACTTC.

The genes are TRBV11-2 and TRBJ2-7, with D possibly being TRBD1 (5 bases). CDR1 and CDR2 (germline): SGHAT, FQNNGV. This CDR3 region has 12 residues. Trimming cost V 3 bases and J 4 bases, with 7 bases left between them. The CDR3 DNA reads as TGTGCCAGCAGCTTCCAGGGTTACGAGCAGTACTTC. It codes for CASSFQGYEQYF.

Comments on this clone: The junction does not match germline at one end; this may be a read error. V usage is TRBV7-8 and J usage is TRBJ1-2; D is ambiguous. The CDR3 has 15 residues. The germline gives CDR1 SGHVS, CDR2 FQNEAQ. The CDR3 DNA is TGTGCCAGCAGCTTAAGAAGGTGGGCTAAGTATGGCTACACCTTC. This sequence encodes CASSLRRWAKYGYTF.

V is TRBV6-5 and J is TRBJ2-7; 10 bases match TRBD1. This CDR3 region has 14 residues. The germline CDR1 and CDR2 sequences are MNHEY and SVGAGI. With 7 bases clipped from V and 3 bases from J, the junction kept 6 bases outside the gene matches. DNA of the CDR3: TGTGCCAGCAACGAAGACAGGGGGCACTACGAGCAGTACTTC. Translating it yields CASNEDRGHYEQYF.

The J gene is TRBJ1-6, the V gene TRBV6-4, with a weak D call TRBD1 (5 bases). The ends were cut back, 2 bases at V and 10 bases at J, with 15 bases in the middle. The CDR3 is 15 amino acids. Looked up from germline, CDR1 is MRHNA and CDR2 is SNTAGT. CDR3 DNA: TGTGCCAGCAGTGACACTCTCGGGGGGGGATCACCCCTCCACTTT. It encodes CASSDTLGGGSPLHF.

This sequence joins TRBV5-1 and TRBJ2-5; 10 positions match TRBD2. The germline gives CDR1 SGHRS, CDR2 YFSETQ. The ends lost 5 bases at V and 4 bases at J; junction bases unmatched: 8. The CDR3 extends over 15 amino acids. The CDR3 here is CASRASGSLRETQYF. As DNA, the CDR3 is TGCGCCAGCAGGGCTAGCGGGAGTCTGCGAGAGACCCAGTACTTC.

The table lists this clone with a count of one. The chain combines TRBV24-1 with TRBJ2-1, with a possible D match to TRBD2 (5 bases). The CDR3 loop spans 18 amino acids. Trimming took 3 bases from V and 0 from J, leaving 17 bases between them. Germline V CDR1 and CDR2: KGHDR, SFDVKD. In nucleotides, the CDR3 is TGTGCCACCAGTGATACTCCAGGACTGGGAAGCTCCTACAATGAGCAGTTCTTC. It translates to CATSDTPGLGSSYNEQFF.

The gene calls are TRBV6-6 and TRBJ1-5, with D possibly matching TRBD1 (6 bases). Germline V gene sequence: CDR1 MNHNY, CDR2 SVGAGI (reference sequence). V shed 2 bases and J shed 5 bases, with 16 bases lying between them. CDR3 length: 16 residues. The CDR3 loop reads CASSYTAGGGHQPQHF. The CDR3 DNA reads TGTGCCAGCAGTTACACCGCCGGCGGGGGGCATCAGCCCCAGCATTTT.

This clone showed up just once. Other DNA sequences of this sample code for an identical CDR3. The J gene is TRBJ1-5, the V gene TRBV5-1; D gene ambiguous. Trimming pared 0 bases from V and 0 bases from J, leaving 7 bases between. The CDR3 has 15 amino acids. In germline, CDR1 is SGHRS, CDR2 YFSETQ. The CDR3 reads CASSLAGNSNQPQHF. The CDR3 DNA sequence: TGCGCCAGCAGCTTGGCCGGGAATAGCAATCAGCCCCAGCATTTT.

The CDR3 here is CASSSYNTEAFF. CDR3 DNA: TGTGCCAGCAGCTCGTATAACACTGAAGCTTTCTTT. V and J are TRBV7-3 and TRBJ1-1; no reliable D call. The V end was cut by 4 bases, the J end by 2 bases, with 5 bases between. Germline CDR1 SGHTA, CDR2 FQGTGA. CDR3 size: 12 residues. Combining the CDR3 with reference TRBV7-3 and TRBJ1-1 gives the whole variable domain GAGVSQTPSNKVTEKGKYVELRCDPISGHTALYWYRQSLGQGPEFLIYFQGTGAADDSGLPNDRFFAVRPEGSVSTLKIQRTERGDSAVYLCASSSYNTEAFFGQGTRLTVV.